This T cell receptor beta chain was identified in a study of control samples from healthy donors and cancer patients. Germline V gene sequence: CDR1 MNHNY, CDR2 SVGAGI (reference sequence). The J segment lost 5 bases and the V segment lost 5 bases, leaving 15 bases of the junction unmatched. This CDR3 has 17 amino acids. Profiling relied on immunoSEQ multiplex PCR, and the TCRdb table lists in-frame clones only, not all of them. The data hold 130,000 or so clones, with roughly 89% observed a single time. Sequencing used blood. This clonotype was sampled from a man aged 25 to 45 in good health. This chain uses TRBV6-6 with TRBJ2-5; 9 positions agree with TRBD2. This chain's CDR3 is CASSLRRGGGAEETQYF. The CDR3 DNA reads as TGTGCCAGCAGTCTGCGGAGGGGCGGGGGGGCCGAGGAGACCCAGTACTTC.